The 28 T cell receptor beta chains below were found in one sample sequenced in a study of blood T cell repertoires in COVID-19. Data came from immunoSEQ multiplex PCR; TCRdb stores just in-frame clones and leaves some out. Of tens of thousands of clones in the sample, around 87% were seen once. The sample comprised peripheral blood. These receptors were taken from a human donor with acute or convalescent COVID-19. The donor label of this sample is uncertain.

This sequence joins TRBV10-1 and TRBJ2-2, with TRBD1 as a possible D gene (5 bases). Germline-derived CDR1 and CDR2 are WNHNN and SYGVQD (reference sequence). V dropped 3 bases and J dropped 2 bases, with 19 bases sitting between them. The CDR3 sequence is 18 residues long. The CDR3 DNA reads TGCGCCAGCAGTGATCGTTTTACCCGGACACCTAACACCGGGGAGCTGTTTTTT. This sequence encodes CASSDRFTRTPNTGELFF.

The rearrangement uses TRBV19 and TRBJ1-3; the match to TRBD1 covers 9 bases. V was pared by 1 base and J by 3 bases, with 4 bases of the junction left unmatched. Germline-derived CDR1 and CDR2 are LNHDA and SQIVND (reference sequence). The CDR3 spans 16 residues. CDR3 nucleotide sequence: TGTGCCAGTAGTATAGGGGGACAGGGCTTTGGAAACACCATATATTTT. It yields the protein CASSIGGQGFGNTIYF.

V gene TRBV18 combines with J gene TRBJ1-6; 7 bases are a match to TRBD1. Looked up from germline, CDR1 is KGHSH and CDR2 is LQKENI. V shed 3 bases and J 14 bases; nucleotides not matched to a gene: 4. There are 12 residues in the CDR3. The CDR3 coding sequence is TGTGCCAGCTCACCCGACAGGGTGGCCCTCCACTTT. Residues: CASSPDRVALHF.

The V and J genes are TRBV27 and TRBJ2-2; weak D call: TRBD1 (6 bases). Germline CDR1 and CDR2: MNHEY and SMNVEV (reference sequence). The V end was cut by 4 bases, the J end by 6 bases, with 9 bases between. The CDR3 covers 13 residues. CDR3 DNA: TGTGCCAGCAGTTCGACAGGTTCCGGGGAGCTGTTTTTT. Its protein is CASSSTGSGELFF.

The rearrangement links TRBV24-1 to TRBJ2-1; maybe TRBD2 (5 bases). Looked up from germline, CDR1 is KGHDR and CDR2 is SFDVKD. The ends were cut back, 5 bases at V and 2 bases at J, with 12 bases in the middle. CDR3 size: 15 residues. The CDR3 sequence: CATSANRGPYNEQFF. CDR3 DNA: TGTGCCACCAGTGCAAACCGGGGTCCCTACAATGAGCAGTTCTTC.

The rearrangement uses TRBV11-1 and TRBJ2-3, with 8 bases fitting TRBD2. The CDR3 is 16 amino acids. Germline CDR1 reads SGHAT; CDR2 reads FQDESV (reference sequence). Unmatched junction bases numbered 9, after V lost 6 bases and J lost 1 base. This chain's CDR3 is CASRPIAGKGTDTQYF. For the CDR3, the DNA is TGTGCCAGCAGACCAATAGCGGGGAAGGGCACAGATACGCAGTATTTT. Full variable domain (missing parts from reference TRBV11-1 and TRBJ2-3): EAEVAQSPRYKITEKSQAVAFWCDPISGHATLYWYRQILGQGPELLVQFQDESVVDDSQLPKDRFSAERLKGVDSTLKIQPAELGDSAMYLCASRPIAGKGTDTQYFGPGTRLTVL.

The chain joins TRBV3-1 (or the pseudogene TRBV3-2) to TRBJ1-3; a weak D match, TRBD1 (5 bases). Germline CDR1 reads LGHDT; CDR2 reads YNNKEL (reference sequence). This CDR3 has 17 amino acids. The germline V and J ends were trimmed by 3 bases and 0 bases, with 15 bases remaining between them. Here the CDR3 reads CASSQRSQGYSGNTIYF. CDR3 DNA sequence: TGTGCCAGCAGCCAGCGCAGTCAGGGCTACTCTGGAAACACCATATATTTT.

The V gene is TRBV19, the J gene TRBJ1-4; 7 positions match TRBD1. Unmatched junction bases numbered 15, after V lost 9 bases and J lost 8 bases. The CDR3 extends over 15 amino acids. Germline lookup yields CDR1 LNHDA and CDR2 SQIVND (reference sequence). CDR3 DNA: TGTGCCAGCGGAGCCCGGCCATGGGACAGCGAAAAACTGTTTTTT. It is translated as CASGARPWDSEKLFF.

The CDR3 DNA reads as TGCGCCAGCAGTCAATCGATTCGGGACTCAGGATACGAGCAGTACTTC. Its protein is CASSQSIRDSGYEQYF. This chain links TRBV23-1 with TRBJ2-7; possible D gene TRBD2, 6 bases. TRBV23-1 is identified as an open reading frame with a role that is uncertain. V shed 0 bases and J shed 4 bases, with 16 bases lying between them. There are 16 residues in the CDR3.

V gene TRBV6-5 combines with J gene TRBJ2-7; 9 bases match TRBD2. V lost 5 bases and J lost 8; bases outside the gene matches: 7. The CDR3 is 13 residues long. The germline V gene has CDR1 MNHEY and CDR2 SVGAGI. CDR3 amino acids: CASSRTSEDKQYF. The CDR3 nucleotides are TGTGCCAGCAGTCGGACTAGCGAGGATAAGCAGTACTTC.

This chain uses TRBV11-3 with TRBJ2-6; D call uncertain. CDR3 size: 17 residues. Trimming left V 0 bases short and J 0 bases short, with 9 bases between. Germline assignment: CDR1 SGHNT and CDR2 YENEEA. Here the CDR3 DNA reads TGTGCCAGCAGCTTAGATGGGCTACACTCTGGGGCCAACGTCCTGACTTTC. Translation: CASSLDGLHSGANVLTF.

J is TRBJ2-3 and V is TRBV11-3; 14 positions agree with TRBD2. The J segment lost 4 bases and the V segment lost 1 base, leaving 4 bases of the junction unmatched. Germline lookup yields CDR1 SGHNT and CDR2 YENEEA. This CDR3 spans 17 amino acids. The CDR3 is CASSLVGTSGGPDTQYF. In DNA form, the CDR3 reads TGTGCCAGCAGCTTAGTAGGGACTAGCGGGGGACCAGATACGCAGTATTTT.

The J gene is TRBJ1-4, the V gene TRBV19; no definite D call. The V gene's germline CDR1 is LNHDA and CDR2 SQIVND (reference sequence). The CDR3 spans 15 residues. V lost 4 bases and J lost 3, with 12 bases in between. The CDR3 nucleotides read TGTGCCAGTAGTACTTCGGGGAGGCCTAATGAAAAACTGTTTTTT. This gives the protein CASSTSGRPNEKLFF. Combining the CDR3 with reference TRBV19 and TRBJ1-4 gives the whole variable domain DGGITQSPKYLFRKEGQNVTLSCEQNLNHDAMYWYRQDPGQGLRLIYYSQIVNDFQKGDIAEGYSVSREKKESFPLTVTSAQKNPTAFYLCASSTSGRPNEKLFFGSGTQLSVL.

The V gene is TRBV10-2, the J gene TRBJ2-7; D not certain. The V and J ends lost 7 bases and 2 bases respectively, with 6 bases between them. The CDR3 sequence is 11 residues long. Germline V gene lookup returns CDR1 WSHSY and CDR2 SAAADI. The CDR3, as DNA: TGCGCCAGCAAGGAGACCTACGAGCAGTACTTC. This encodes CASKETYEQYF.

This chain's CDR3 is CAWSISGATDTQYF. The CDR3 bases are TGTGCCTGGAGTATTAGCGGGGCCACAGATACGCAGTATTTT. V gene TRBV30 combines with J gene TRBJ2-3, with 8 nucleotides matching TRBD2. V was pared by 2 bases and J by 2 bases, with 3 bases of the junction left unmatched. In germline, CDR1 is GTSNPN, CDR2 SVGIG (reference sequence). The CDR3 runs 14 residues. Together with reference TRBV30 and TRBJ2-3, the CDR3 gives the full variable domain: SQTIHQWPATLVQPVGSPLSLECTVEGTSNPNLYWYRQAAGRGLQLLFYSVGIGQISSEVPQNLSASRPQDRQFILSSKKLLLSDSGFYLCAWSISGATDTQYFGPGTRLTVL.

The CDR3 nucleotides read TGTGCCAGTACAGGACAGGGGGCTCGGGGTCGGGAAAAACTGTTTTTT. Translated: CASTGQGARGREKLFF. The chain carries TRBV19 and TRBJ1-4, with 11 bases that match TRBD1. With 7 bases clipped from V and 8 bases from J, the junction kept 12 bases outside the gene matches. Per the germline V gene, CDR1 is LNHDA and CDR2 is SQIVND (reference sequence). The CDR3 contains 16 residues.

V and J are TRBV7-9 and TRBJ2-5, with a tentative D call TRBD1 (6 bases). The CDR3 extends over 14 amino acids. Looked up from germline, CDR1 is SEHNR and CDR2 is FQNEAQ (reference sequence). The V and J ends lost 3 bases and 2 bases respectively, with 10 bases between them. CDR3 loop: CASSFRTEQETQYF. The CDR3, as DNA: TGTGCCAGCAGCTTCCGGACAGAACAAGAGACCCAGTACTTC.

The V call is TRBV9, the J call TRBJ1-4; 7 bases fit TRBD1. Germline V gene lookup returns CDR1 SGDLS and CDR2 YYNGEE. The trim removed 4 bases at V and 3 bases at J, leaving 12 bases unmatched. CDR3 size: 17 residues. CDR3 DNA: TGTGCCAGCAGCTCCGGACAGGTACGAGGATCTAATGAAAAACTGTTTTTT. Residues: CASSSGQVRGSNEKLFF.

The chain carries TRBV19 and TRBJ2-3, with TRBD2 matching over 7 bases. CDR1 and CDR2 (germline): LNHDA, SQIVND (reference sequence). V dropped 6 bases and J dropped 10; count of bases not matched to a gene: 16. The CDR3 is made up of 15 amino acids. CDR3 amino acids: CASRAPGGSGGAQYF. CDR3 coding DNA: TGTGCCAGTAGGGCCCCGGGGGGATCAGGCGGCGCGCAGTATTTT.

The J gene is TRBJ2-1, the V gene TRBV5-1, with 15 bases that match TRBD2. With 4 bases clipped from V and 0 bases from J, the junction kept 8 bases outside the gene matches. This CDR3 contains 19 residues. Germline V gene lookup returns CDR1 SGHRS and CDR2 YFSETQ. CDR3: CASSVTWTSGGASYNEQFF. DNA of the CDR3: TGCGCCAGCAGCGTAACCTGGACTAGCGGGGGGGCCTCCTACAATGAGCAGTTCTTC.

The chain couples TRBV7-9 to TRBJ2-3; 7 bases map to TRBD2. Trimming cost V 5 bases and J 2 bases; bases outside gene matches: 19. The CDR3 is 19 amino acids. The germline V gene encodes CDR1 SEHNR and CDR2 FQNEAQ (reference sequence). The CDR3 loop is CASSLRASGGERDTDTQYF. The CDR3 DNA follows: TGTGCCAGCAGCCTGAGGGCTAGCGGAGGGGAAAGGGACACAGATACGCAGTATTTT.

The chain combines TRBV3-1 (or the pseudogene TRBV3-2) with TRBJ2-1, with TRBD1 as a possible D gene (5 bases). This CDR3 contains 13 residues. CDR1 and CDR2 (germline): LGHDT, YNNKEL (reference sequence). The ends were cut back, 6 bases at V and 13 bases at J, with 19 bases in the middle. CDR3 coding DNA: TGTGCCAGCAGACAACCTTCTACAGGCCCCCAGTTCTTC. Residues: CASRQPSTGPQFF.

There are many counts of this clone. The chain recombines TRBV18 with TRBJ1-3; no firm D call. The germline gives CDR1 KGHSH, CDR2 LQKENI. This CDR3 has 14 amino acids. The ends were cut back, 2 bases at V and 4 bases at J, with 9 bases in the middle. The CDR3 is CASSPNLLGNTIYF. Here the CDR3 DNA reads TGTGCCAGCTCACCAAACTTATTGGGAAACACCATATATTTT.

This chain uses TRBV19 with TRBJ1-5, with D maybe TRBD1 (6 bases). Germline V gives CDR1 LNHDA, CDR2 SQIVND (reference sequence). V lost 6 bases to trimming and J lost 5 bases, with 14 bases between them. The CDR3 consists of 14 residues. The CDR3 is CASRGQPPYQPQHF. For the CDR3, the DNA is TGTGCCAGTAGAGGACAGCCTCCATATCAGCCCCAGCATTTT.

The chain couples TRBV5-1 to TRBJ2-3; weak D call: TRBD2 (6 bases). V dropped 5 bases and J dropped 0 bases, with 13 bases sitting between them. CDR1 SGHRS and CDR2 YFSETQ come from the germline V gene. This CDR3 region has 15 residues. The CDR3 loop reads CASSRDSSSTDTQYF. CDR3 bases: TGCGCCAGCAGTCGGGACTCTAGTAGCACAGATACGCAGTATTTT.

The chain joins TRBV19 to TRBJ1-2; D might be TRBD1 (5 bases). The V end was cut by 7 bases, the J end by 0 bases, with 15 bases between. CDR3 length: 15 residues. CDR1 and CDR2 (germline): LNHDA, SQIVND (reference sequence). CDR3 sequence reads: CASTSLRQSNYGYTF. In DNA form, the CDR3 reads TGTGCCAGTACATCATTAAGACAGTCTAACTATGGCTACACCTTC.

Points on this clone: An end of the junction differs from the germline gene, which may be a read error. This CDR3 is also generated by other DNA sequences in the sample. The chain combines TRBV6-2 or TRBV6-3 with TRBJ1-2; D possibly corresponds to TRBD1 (5 bases). The CDR3 runs to 14 residues. The germline V gene encodes CDR1 MNHEY and CDR2 SVGEGT. The CDR3 spells CASSYRQRDYGYTF. In DNA, the CDR3 is TGTGCTAGCAGTTACCGACAGAGAGACTATGGCTACACCTTC.

The CDR3 spells CASTRLAGEQFF. The CDR3 DNA is TGTGCCAGCACTCGACTAGCAGGTGAGCAGTTCTTC. This rearrangement joins TRBV12-3 or TRBV12-4 to TRBJ2-1; 7 bases are shared with TRBD2. The CDR3 extends over 12 amino acids. J lost 9 bases, V lost 7 bases, and 6 bases had no gene match.